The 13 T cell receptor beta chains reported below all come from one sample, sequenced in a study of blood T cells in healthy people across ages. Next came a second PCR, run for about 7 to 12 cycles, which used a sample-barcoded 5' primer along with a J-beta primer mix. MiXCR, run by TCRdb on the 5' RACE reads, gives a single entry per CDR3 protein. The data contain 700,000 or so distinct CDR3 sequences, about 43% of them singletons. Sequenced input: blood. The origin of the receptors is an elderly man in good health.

The CDR3 bases are TGTGCCAGCAGTCCACTCCATAGCGGGGGGCGGGCGGATACGCAGTATTTT. It encodes CASSPLHSGGRADTQYF. The J gene is TRBJ2-3, the V gene TRBV12-3 or TRBV12-4; 10 bases are a match to TRBD2. V lost 5 bases and J lost 6; bases outside the gene matches: 14. The CDR3 runs 17 residues.

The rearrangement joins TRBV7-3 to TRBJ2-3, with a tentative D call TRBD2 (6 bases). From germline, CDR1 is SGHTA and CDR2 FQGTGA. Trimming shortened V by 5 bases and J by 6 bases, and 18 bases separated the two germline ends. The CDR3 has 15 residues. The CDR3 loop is CASSPDGRLTDTQYF. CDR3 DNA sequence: TGTGCCAGCAGCCCCGACGGGAGACTGACGGATACGCAGTATTTT. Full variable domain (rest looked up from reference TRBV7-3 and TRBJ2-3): GAGVSQTPSNKVTEKGKYVELRCDPISGHTALYWYRQSLGQGPEFLIYFQGTGAADDSGLPNDRFFAVRPEGSVSTLKIQRTERGDSAVYLCASSPDGRLTDTQYFGPGTRLTVL.

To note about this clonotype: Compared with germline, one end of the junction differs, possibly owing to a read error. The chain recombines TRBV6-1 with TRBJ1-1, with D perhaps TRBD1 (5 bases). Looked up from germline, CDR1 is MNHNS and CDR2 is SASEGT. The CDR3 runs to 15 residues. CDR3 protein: CASSGQDSMNTEAFF. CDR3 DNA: TGTGCTAGCAGTGGACAAGACAGCATGAACACTGAAGCTTTCTTT.

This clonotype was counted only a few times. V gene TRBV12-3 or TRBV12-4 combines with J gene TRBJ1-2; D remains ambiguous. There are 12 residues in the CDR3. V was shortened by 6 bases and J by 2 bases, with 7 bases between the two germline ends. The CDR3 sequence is CASSRFNYGYTF. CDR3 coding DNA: TGTGCCAGCAGCCGATTCAACTATGGCTACACCTTC.

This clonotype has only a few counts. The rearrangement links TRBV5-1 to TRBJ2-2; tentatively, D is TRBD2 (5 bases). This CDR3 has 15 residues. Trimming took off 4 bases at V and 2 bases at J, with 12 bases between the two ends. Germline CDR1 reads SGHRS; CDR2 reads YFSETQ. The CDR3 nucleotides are TGCGCCAGCAGCAACCCTAGCCCAAACACCGGGGAGCTGTTTTTT. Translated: CASSNPSPNTGELFF.

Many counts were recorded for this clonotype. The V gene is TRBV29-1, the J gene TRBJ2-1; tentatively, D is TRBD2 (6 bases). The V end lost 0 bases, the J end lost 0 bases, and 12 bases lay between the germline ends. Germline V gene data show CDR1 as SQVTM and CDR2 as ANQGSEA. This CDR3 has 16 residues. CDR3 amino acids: CSVEDRSGSSYNEQFF. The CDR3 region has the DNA TGCAGCGTTGAAGATCGATCCGGGAGCTCCTACAATGAGCAGTTCTTC.

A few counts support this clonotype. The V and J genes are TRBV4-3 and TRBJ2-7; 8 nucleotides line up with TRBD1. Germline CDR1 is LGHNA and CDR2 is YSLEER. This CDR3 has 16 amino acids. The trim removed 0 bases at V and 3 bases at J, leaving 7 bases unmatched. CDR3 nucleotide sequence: TGCGCCAGCAGCCAAGAACCCAGGGGGCGCTTCTACGAGCAGTACTTC. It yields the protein CASSQEPRGRFYEQYF.

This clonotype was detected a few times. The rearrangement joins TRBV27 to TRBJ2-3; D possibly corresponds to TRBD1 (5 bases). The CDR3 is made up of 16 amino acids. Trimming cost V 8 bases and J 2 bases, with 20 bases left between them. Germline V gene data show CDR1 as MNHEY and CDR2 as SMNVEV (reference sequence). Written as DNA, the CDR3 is TGTGCCAGCCAAAGAGATAGACAGCCACTCACAGATACGCAGTATTTT. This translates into CASQRDRQPLTDTQYF.

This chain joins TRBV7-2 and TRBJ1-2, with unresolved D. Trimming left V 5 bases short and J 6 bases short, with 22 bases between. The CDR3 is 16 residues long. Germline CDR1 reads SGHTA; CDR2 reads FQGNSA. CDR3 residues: CASSLLVGNYDDGYTF. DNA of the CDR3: TGTGCCAGCAGCCTACTTGTAGGAAATTACGACGATGGCTACACCTTC.

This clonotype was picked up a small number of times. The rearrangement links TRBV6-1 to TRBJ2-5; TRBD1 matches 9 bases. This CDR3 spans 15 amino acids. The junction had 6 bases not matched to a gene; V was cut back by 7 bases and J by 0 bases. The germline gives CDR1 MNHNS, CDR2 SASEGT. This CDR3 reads CASTRGQGHQETQYF. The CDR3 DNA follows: TGTGCCAGCACCAGAGGACAGGGGCACCAAGAGACCCAGTACTTC.

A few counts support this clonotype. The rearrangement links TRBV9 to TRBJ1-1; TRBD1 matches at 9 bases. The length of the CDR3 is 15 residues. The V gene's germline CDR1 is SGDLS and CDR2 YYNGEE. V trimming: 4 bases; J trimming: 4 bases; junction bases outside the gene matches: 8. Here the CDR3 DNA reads TGTGCCAGCAGCCCTACCGGGACAGGGCCCACTGAAGCTTTCTTT. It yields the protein CASSPTGTGPTEAFF.

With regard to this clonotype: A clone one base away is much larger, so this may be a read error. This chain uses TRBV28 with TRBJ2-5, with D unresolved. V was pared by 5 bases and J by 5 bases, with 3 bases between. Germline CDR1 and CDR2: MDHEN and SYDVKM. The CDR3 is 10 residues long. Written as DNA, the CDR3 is TGTGCCAGCAGTGCGGAGACCCAGTACTTC. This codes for CASSAETQYF.

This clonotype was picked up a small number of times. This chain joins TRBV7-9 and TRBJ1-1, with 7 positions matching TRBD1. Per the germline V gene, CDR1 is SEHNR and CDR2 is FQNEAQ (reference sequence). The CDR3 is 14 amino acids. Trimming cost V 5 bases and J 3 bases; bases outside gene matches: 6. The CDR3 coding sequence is TGTGCCAGCAGCAAAGGGGGCACCCACACTGAAGCTTTCTTT. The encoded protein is CASSKGGTHTEAFF.